This TCR beta chain was identified in a study of control samples from healthy donors and cancer patients. Measured with immunoSEQ multiplex PCR; TCRdb has only the in-frame clones, and not every one. The sample includes around 140,000 clones, 94% of them seen just once. This clone was seen once. The same CDR3 arises from other DNA sequences in this sample as well. Germline CDR1 and CDR2: SQVTM and ANQGSEA. V lost 1 base, J lost 6 bases, and 7 bases lay in between. The CDR3 loop spans 12 amino acids. The clonotype originates from a man in his forties in good health. The chain joins TRBV29-1 to TRBJ2-1; D call uncertain. The source material was blood. The CDR3 DNA sequence: TGCAGCGTTGAAGGGCTGGGCAATGAGCAGTTCTTC. Its protein is CSVEGLGNEQFF.